The 20 T cell receptor beta chains below all came from one sample that was sequenced in a study of beta chain features in type 1 diabetes. Study findings and constraints: Among all four CD4+ subsets, Type 1 diabetes patients had TCRB CDR3s that were moderately but significantly shorter.

Their antigens remain unidentified. Expressed TCRB transcripts got sequenced, as all isolated RNA was reverse transcribed. Some clones are missing from TCRdb's copy, which holds only in-frame ones; the method was immunoSEQ multiplex PCR. The sample carries roughly 260,000 clones, around 21% recorded once. Sequencing was performed on naive CD4+ T cells from blood. The origin of the receptors is a woman in her thirties or forties with type 1 diabetes.

This clone was picked up a small number of times. The chain carries TRBV18 and TRBJ1-6, with 9 positions matching TRBD1. The CDR3 sequence is 15 residues long. CDR1 is KGHSH and CDR2 is LQKENI in the germline V gene. V was clipped by 4 bases and J by 8 bases; unmatched bases: 6. The CDR3 protein is CASSHEQGADSPLHF. The CDR3 DNA is TGTGCCAGCTCACACGAACAGGGGGCCGATTCACCCCTCCACTTT.

This clone showed up just a few times. This rearrangement joins TRBV19 to TRBJ2-1; TRBD2 agrees at 8 bases. CDR3 size: 13 residues. Looked up from germline, CDR1 is LNHDA and CDR2 is SQIVND (reference sequence). V was pared by 6 bases and J by 7 bases, with 5 bases of the junction left unmatched. CDR3 protein: CASRGLVNNEQFF. In DNA, the CDR3 is TGTGCCAGTAGGGGACTAGTGAATAATGAGCAGTTCTTC.

This rearrangement joins TRBV7-3 to TRBJ1-2, with TRBD1 matching 9 bases. Losses at the gene ends were 5 bases for V and 8 bases for J; bases not matched to a gene: 6. This CDR3 region has 13 residues. CDR1 SGHTA and CDR2 FQGTGA come from the germline V gene. The CDR3, as DNA: TGTGCCAGCAGCGGACAGGGGCTAGAGGGCTACACCTTC. This gives the protein CASSGQGLEGYTF.

The rearrangement links TRBV7-2 to TRBJ2-7, with TRBD1 as a possible D gene (5 bases). The V end lost 1 base, the J end lost 0 bases, and 7 bases lay between the germline ends. Germline lookup yields CDR1 SGHTA and CDR2 FQGNSA. CDR3 length equals 14 residues. The CDR3 DNA sequence: TGTGCCAGCAGCTTAGTAGACAGCTCCTACGAGCAGTACTTC. It translates to CASSLVDSSYEQYF.

The V and J genes are TRBV18 and TRBJ2-7; TRBD1 matches 9 bases. The J segment lost 7 bases and the V segment lost 3 bases, leaving 1 base of the junction unmatched. CDR1 KGHSH and CDR2 LQKENI come from the germline V gene. This CDR3 contains 12 residues. The CDR3 spells CASSPDRGEQYF. The CDR3 DNA follows: TGTGCCAGCTCACCGGACAGGGGTGAGCAGTACTTC.

The chain employs TRBV28 and TRBJ2-6, with TRBD1 matching 7 bases. The germline gives CDR1 MDHEN, CDR2 SYDVKM. The CDR3 contains 15 residues. Losses at the gene ends were 5 bases for V and 2 bases for J; bases not matched to a gene: 3. DNA for the CDR3: TGTGCCAGCAGTCTCACAGGGGCTGGGGCCAACGTCCTGACTTTC. The encoded protein is CASSLTGAGANVLTF. The complete variable domain, with remaining parts taken from reference TRBV28 and TRBJ2-6, reads DVKVTQSSRYLVKRTGEKVFLECVQDMDHENMFWYRQDPGLGLRLIYFSYDVKMKEKGDIPEGYSVSREKKERFSLILESASTNQTSMYLCASSLTGAGANVLTFGAGSRLTVL.

This clone appeared a few times. The chain is built from TRBV7-9 and TRBJ2-1; 7 bases are shared with TRBD2. After removal of 4 bases from V and 4 bases from J, the junction contained 7 bases not matched to a gene. This CDR3 contains 15 residues. CDR1 is SEHNR, CDR2 FQNEAQ, per germline (reference sequence). The CDR3 reads CASSSRGSGYNEQFF. The CDR3 DNA follows: TGTGCCAGCAGCTCCCGGGGTAGCGGGTACAATGAGCAGTTCTTC. The full variable domain, its missing parts supplied by reference TRBV7-9 and TRBJ2-1, is DTGVSQNPRHKITKRGQNVTFRCDPISEHNRLYWYRQTLGQGPEFLTYFQNEAQLEKSRLLSDRFSAERPKGSFSTLEIQRTEQGDSAMYLCASSSRGSGYNEQFFGPGTRLTVL.

The V gene is TRBV7-2, the J gene TRBJ1-4; 10 positions agree with TRBD1. Germline lookup yields CDR1 SGHTA and CDR2 FQGNSA. V shed 8 bases, J shed 7 bases, and the junction held 4 bases outside the gene matches. CDR3 length equals 13 residues. The CDR3 sequence is CASARDRGEKLFF. The CDR3 DNA sequence: TGTGCCAGCGCCCGGGACAGGGGTGAAAAACTGTTTTTT.

The chain joins TRBV18 to TRBJ1-1; D possibly corresponds to TRBD1 (6 bases). The CDR3 consists of 14 residues. Germline V gene data show CDR1 as KGHSH and CDR2 as LQKENI. The V end lost 6 bases, the J end lost 7 bases, and 18 bases lay between the germline ends. CDR3 sequence reads: CASSPQGTDGEAFF. CDR3 coding DNA: TGTGCCAGCTCGCCTCAGGGGACGGATGGTGAAGCTTTCTTT. Filled out from reference TRBV18 and TRBJ1-1, the complete variable domain reads NAGVMQNPRHLVRRRGQEARLRCSPMKGHSHVYWYRQLPEEGLKFMVYLQKENIIDESGMPKERFSAEFPKEGPSILRIQQVVRGDSAAYFCASSPQGTDGEAFFGQGTRLTVV.

The chain recombines TRBV7-2 with TRBJ2-1; 10 nucleotides line up with TRBD2. Germline V lookup: CDR1 SGHTA, CDR2 FQGNSA. This CDR3 is 14 amino acids long. V dropped 5 bases and J dropped 9; count of bases not matched to a gene: 7. The CDR3 loop reads CASSRGTSALEQFF. The DNA of the CDR3 is TGTGCCAGCAGCCGCGGGACTAGCGCTCTTGAGCAGTTCTTC. The whole variable domain, remainder taken from reference TRBV7-2 and TRBJ2-1, is GAGVSQSPSNKVTEKGKDVELRCDPISGHTALYWYRQSLGQGLEFLIYFQGNSAPDKSGLPSDRFSAERTGGSVSTLTIQRTQQEDSAVYLCASSRGTSALEQFFGPGTRLTVL.

The table lists this clone with a few counts. The chain has TRBV19 and TRBJ2-7; D is perhaps TRBD2 (6 bases). V was shortened by 5 bases and J by 5 bases, with 13 bases between the two germline ends. This CDR3 region has 13 residues. Germline CDR1 is LNHDA and CDR2 is SQIVND (reference sequence). The CDR3 sequence: CASSRGKGNEQYF. CDR3 in DNA: TGTGCCAGTAGTCGGGGGAAGGGGAACGAGCAGTACTTC.

The chain links TRBV2 to TRBJ1-5; D unclear. Germline V gene sequence: CDR1 SNHLY, CDR2 FYNNEI. The CDR3 loop spans 14 amino acids. V shed 4 bases and J shed 5 bases, with 12 bases lying between them. For the CDR3, the DNA is TGTGCCAGCAGTGCGGGCGACGGGGATCAGCCCCAGCATTTT. Amino acid sequence: CASSAGDGDQPQHF. Drawing the rest from reference TRBV2 and TRBJ1-5, the complete variable domain is EPEVTQTPSHQVTQMGQEVILRCVPISNHLYFYWYRQILGQKVEFLVSFYNNEISEKSEIFDDQFSVERPDGSNFTLKIRSTKLEDSAMYFCASSAGDGDQPQHFGDGTRLSIL.

This rearrangement joins TRBV2 to TRBJ1-2; D is unclear. The CDR3 contains 12 residues. Per the germline V gene, CDR1 is SNHLY and CDR2 is FYNNEI. The DNA of the CDR3 is TGTGTCTTACTTAACGCCGCCGATGGCTACACCTTC. This codes for CVLLNAADGYTF.

This clone occurred a few times. J is TRBJ2-2 and V is TRBV15; 8 nucleotides match TRBD1. The germline gives CDR1 LNHNV, CDR2 YYDKDF (reference sequence). CDR3 length: 15 amino acids. J was trimmed by 3 bases and V by 0 bases; bases with no gene match: 0. CDR3 coding DNA: TGTGCCACCAGCAGAGACAGGGGGCACACCGGGGAGCTGTTTTTT. This translates into CATSRDRGHTGELFF. Combining the CDR3 with reference TRBV15 and TRBJ2-2 gives the whole variable domain DAMVIQNPRYQVTQFGKPVTLSCSQTLNHNVMYWYQQKSSQAPKLLFHYYDKDFNNEADTPDNFQSRRPNTSFCFLDIRSPGLGDTAMYLCATSRDRGHTGELFFGEGSRLTVL.

With respect to this clone: Other DNA sequences in this sample translate to the same CDR3. V usage is TRBV5-1 and J usage is TRBJ1-2, with 8 bases identical to TRBD1. Germline lookup yields CDR1 SGHRS and CDR2 YFSETQ. CDR3 length: 13 residues. After removal of 3 bases from V and 2 bases from J, the junction contained 0 bases not matched to a gene. The CDR3 sequence: CASSWDRNYGYTF. The CDR3 nucleotides are TGCGCCAGCAGCTGGGACAGGAACTATGGCTACACCTTC.

Worth noting for this clone: The sample has other DNA sequences that encode this CDR3 too. The V gene is TRBV20-1, the J gene TRBJ2-5; D ambiguous. This CDR3 spans 10 amino acids. CDR1 is DFQATT, CDR2 SNEGSKA, per germline (reference sequence). With 3 bases removed from V and 5 bases from J, the gap between germline ends came to 4 bases. The CDR3 DNA reads TGCAGTGCTAGCATGGAGACCCAGTACTTC. It specifies CSASMETQYF.

The chain couples TRBV7-3 to TRBJ2-1; 9 bases are a match to TRBD1. J lost 8 bases, V lost 0 bases, and 5 bases had no gene match. Germline lookup yields CDR1 SGHTA and CDR2 FQGTGA. The CDR3 is made up of 15 amino acids. CDR3 sequence: CASSLTGQGTHEQFF. CDR3 DNA sequence: TGTGCCAGCAGCTTAACGGGACAGGGTACCCATGAGCAGTTCTTC.

This clone was detected only a few times. The chain uses TRBV5-4 and TRBJ2-1; 9 bases fit TRBD1. CDR1 and CDR2 (germline): SGHNT, YYREEE (reference sequence). This CDR3 has 15 residues. J was trimmed by 9 bases and V by 0 bases; bases with no gene match: 7. The chain's CDR3 is CASSLDTGGVTEQFF. In nucleotides, the CDR3 is TGTGCCAGCAGCTTGGATACAGGGGGCGTGACTGAGCAGTTCTTC.

Concerning this clone itself: The same CDR3 can be traced to other DNA sequences in this sample. This chain uses TRBV29-1 with TRBJ1-4; D is unclear. The CDR3 consists of 12 residues. Trimming left V 4 bases short and J 6 bases short, with 9 bases between. Germline V lookup: CDR1 SQVTM, CDR2 ANQGSEA. CDR3 residues: CSVGGGHEKLFF. CDR3 bases: TGCAGCGTTGGAGGAGGGCATGAAAAACTGTTTTTT.

This clone has a handful of counts. The chain recombines TRBV29-1 with TRBJ1-4; 9 bases align to TRBD1. There are 13 residues in the CDR3. Unmatched junction bases numbered 7, after V lost 6 bases and J lost 8 bases. The V gene's germline CDR1 is SQVTM and CDR2 ANQGSEA. The CDR3 DNA sequence: TGCAGCGTCTTACAGGGGGCAGGGGAAAAACTGTTTTTT. Residues: CSVLQGAGEKLFF. Looking up the rest from reference TRBV29-1 and TRBJ1-4 gives the full variable domain: SAVISQKPSRDICQRGTSLTIQCQVDSQVTMMFWYRQQPGQSLTLIATANQGSEATYESGFVIDKFPISRPNLTFSTLTVSNMSPEDSSIYLCSVLQGAGEKLFFGSGTQLSVL.